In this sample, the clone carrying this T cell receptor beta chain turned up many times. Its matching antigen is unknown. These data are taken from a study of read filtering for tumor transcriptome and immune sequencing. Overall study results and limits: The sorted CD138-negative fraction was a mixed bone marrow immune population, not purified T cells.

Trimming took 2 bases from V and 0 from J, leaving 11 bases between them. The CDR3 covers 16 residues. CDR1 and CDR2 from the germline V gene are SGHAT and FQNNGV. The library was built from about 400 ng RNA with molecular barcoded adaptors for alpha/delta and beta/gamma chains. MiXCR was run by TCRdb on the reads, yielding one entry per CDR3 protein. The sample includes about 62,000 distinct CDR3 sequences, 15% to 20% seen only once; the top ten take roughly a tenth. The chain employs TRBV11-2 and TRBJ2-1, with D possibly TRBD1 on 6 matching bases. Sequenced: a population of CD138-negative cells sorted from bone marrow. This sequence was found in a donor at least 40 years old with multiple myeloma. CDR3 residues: CASSLLGASSYNEQFF. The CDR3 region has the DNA TGTGCCAGCAGCTTATTGGGGGCGAGCTCCTACAATGAGCAGTTCTTC.